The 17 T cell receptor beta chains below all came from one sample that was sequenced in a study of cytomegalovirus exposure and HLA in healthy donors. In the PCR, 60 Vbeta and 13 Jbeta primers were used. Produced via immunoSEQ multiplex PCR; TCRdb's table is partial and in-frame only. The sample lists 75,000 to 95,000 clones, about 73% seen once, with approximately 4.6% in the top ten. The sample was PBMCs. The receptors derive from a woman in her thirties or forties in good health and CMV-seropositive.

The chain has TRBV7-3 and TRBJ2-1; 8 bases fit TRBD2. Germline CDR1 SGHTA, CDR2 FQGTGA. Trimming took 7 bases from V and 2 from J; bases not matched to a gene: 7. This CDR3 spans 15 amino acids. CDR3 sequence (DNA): TGTGCCAGCAACTCCTTAGCGGGACCCTACAATGAGCAGTTCTTC. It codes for CASNSLAGPYNEQFF.

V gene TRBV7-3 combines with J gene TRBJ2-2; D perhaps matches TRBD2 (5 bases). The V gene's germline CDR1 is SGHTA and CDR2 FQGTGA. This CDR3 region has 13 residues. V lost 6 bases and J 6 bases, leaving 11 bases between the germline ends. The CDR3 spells CASRSEGPGELFF. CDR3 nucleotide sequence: TGTGCCAGCAGATCCGAGGGTCCCGGGGAGCTGTTTTTT.

The CDR3: CASSQEAGGGSYEQYF. The DNA for the CDR3 is TGCGCCAGCAGCCAAGAAGCGGGGGGAGGTTCCTACGAGCAGTACTTC. The chain combines TRBV4-3 with TRBJ2-7, with 9 positions matching TRBD2. Germline-derived CDR1 and CDR2 are LGHNA and YSLEER. This CDR3 is 16 amino acids long. Trimming cost V 0 bases and J 1 base; bases outside gene matches: 4.

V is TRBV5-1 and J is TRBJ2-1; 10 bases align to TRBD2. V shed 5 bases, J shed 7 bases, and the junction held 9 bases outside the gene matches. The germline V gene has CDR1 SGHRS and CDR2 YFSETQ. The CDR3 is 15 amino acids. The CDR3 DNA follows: TGCGCCAGCAGGTCCGGGACTAGCGATTCTAATGAGCAGTTCTTC. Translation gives CASRSGTSDSNEQFF.

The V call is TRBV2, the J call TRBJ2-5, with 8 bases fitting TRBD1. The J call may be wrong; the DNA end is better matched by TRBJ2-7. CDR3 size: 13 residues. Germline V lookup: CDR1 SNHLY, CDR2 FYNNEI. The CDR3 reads CARRQGSSYEQYF. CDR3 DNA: TGTGCCCGCCGACAGGGGTCCTCCTACGAGCAGTACTTC.

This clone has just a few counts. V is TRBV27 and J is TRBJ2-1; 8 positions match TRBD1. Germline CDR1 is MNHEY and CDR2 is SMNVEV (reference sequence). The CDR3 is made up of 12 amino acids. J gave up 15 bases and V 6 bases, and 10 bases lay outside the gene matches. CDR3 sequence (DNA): TGTGCCAGCAGCCGGACAGGGTTTGGGTGGTTCTTC. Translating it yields CASSRTGFGWFF.

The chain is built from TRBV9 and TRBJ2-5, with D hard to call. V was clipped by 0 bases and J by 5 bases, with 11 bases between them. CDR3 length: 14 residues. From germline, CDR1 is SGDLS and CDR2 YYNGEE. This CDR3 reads CASSVDGSTETQYF. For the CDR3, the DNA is TGTGCCAGCAGCGTAGATGGCTCCACGGAGACCCAGTACTTC.

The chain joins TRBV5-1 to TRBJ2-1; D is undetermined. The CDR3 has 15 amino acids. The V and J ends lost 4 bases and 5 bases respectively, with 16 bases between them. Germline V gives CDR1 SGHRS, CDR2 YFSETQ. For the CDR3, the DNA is TGCGCCAGCAGCCTGATTAATGGGCACGACAATGAGCAGTTCTTC. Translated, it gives CASSLINGHDNEQFF.

Here the CDR3 DNA reads TGTGCCAGCAGCCCCAATGACCCAACCCGGACCCGGGGTAGTGAGCAGTTCTTC. The encoded protein is CASSPNDPTRTRGSEQFF. The chain links TRBV4-2 to TRBJ2-1; possibly TRBD2 for D (5 bases). Germline V gene data show CDR1 as LGHNA and CDR2 as YNFKEQ. The CDR3 runs to 18 residues. V was shortened by 4 bases and J by 9 bases, with 28 bases between the two germline ends.

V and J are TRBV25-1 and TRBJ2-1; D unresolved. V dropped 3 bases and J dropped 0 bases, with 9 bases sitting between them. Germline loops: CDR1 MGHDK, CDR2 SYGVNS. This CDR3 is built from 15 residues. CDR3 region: CASSDLTSSYNEQFF. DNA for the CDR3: TGTGCCAGCAGTGACCTTACGAGCTCCTACAATGAGCAGTTCTTC. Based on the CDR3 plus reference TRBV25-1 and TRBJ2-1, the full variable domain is EADIYQTPRYLVIGTGKKITLECSQTMGHDKMYWYQQDPGMELHLIHYSYGVNSTEKGDLSSESTVSRIRTEHFPLTLESARPSHTSQYLCASSDLTSSYNEQFFGPGTRLTVL.

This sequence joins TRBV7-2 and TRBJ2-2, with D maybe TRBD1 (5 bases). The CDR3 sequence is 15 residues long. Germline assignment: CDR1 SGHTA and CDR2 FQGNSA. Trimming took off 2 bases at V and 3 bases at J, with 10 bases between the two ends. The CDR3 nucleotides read TGTGCCAGCAGCTTATGGGGCGGACACACCGGGGAGCTGTTTTTT. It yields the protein CASSLWGGHTGELFF.

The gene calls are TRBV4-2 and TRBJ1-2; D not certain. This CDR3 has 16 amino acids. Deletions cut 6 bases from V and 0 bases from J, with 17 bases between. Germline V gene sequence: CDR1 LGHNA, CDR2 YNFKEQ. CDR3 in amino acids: CASSQTRVGANYGYTF. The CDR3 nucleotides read TGTGCCAGCAGTCAAACCCGGGTTGGTGCTAACTATGGCTACACCTTC.

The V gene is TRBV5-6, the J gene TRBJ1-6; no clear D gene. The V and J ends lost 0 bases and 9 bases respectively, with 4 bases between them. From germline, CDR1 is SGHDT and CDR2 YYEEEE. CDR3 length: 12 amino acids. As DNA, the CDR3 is TGTGCCAGCAGCTTGGTAGCTTCACCCCTCCACTTT. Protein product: CASSLVASPLHF.

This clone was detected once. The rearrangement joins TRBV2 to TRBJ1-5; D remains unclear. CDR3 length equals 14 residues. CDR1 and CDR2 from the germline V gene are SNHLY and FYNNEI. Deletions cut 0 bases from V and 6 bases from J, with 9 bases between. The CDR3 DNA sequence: TGTGCCAGCAGTGAAGCACCCGGTTTTCAGCCCCAGCATTTT. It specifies CASSEAPGFQPQHF.

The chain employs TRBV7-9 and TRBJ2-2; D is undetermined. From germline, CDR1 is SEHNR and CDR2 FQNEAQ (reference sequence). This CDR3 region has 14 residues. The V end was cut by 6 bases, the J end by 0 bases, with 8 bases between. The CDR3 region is CASSVVANTGELFF. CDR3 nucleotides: TGTGCCAGCAGTGTCGTCGCGAACACCGGGGAGCTGTTTTTT.

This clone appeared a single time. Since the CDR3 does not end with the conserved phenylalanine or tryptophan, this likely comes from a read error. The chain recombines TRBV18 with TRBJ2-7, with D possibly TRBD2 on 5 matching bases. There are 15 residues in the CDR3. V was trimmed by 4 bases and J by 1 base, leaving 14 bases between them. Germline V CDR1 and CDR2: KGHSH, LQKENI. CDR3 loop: CASSLRQGSSYEQYL. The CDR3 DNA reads TGTGCCAGCTCACTGAGGCAAGGGAGTTCCTACGAGCAGTACCTC.

For the CDR3, the DNA is TGCGCCAGCAAGGGGGAGAGCGAGCAGTACTTC. Residues: CASKGESEQYF. The V gene is TRBV5-1, the J gene TRBJ2-7; possible D gene TRBD1, 6 bases. V dropped 6 bases and J dropped 6 bases, with 10 bases sitting between them. Germline V gene sequence: CDR1 SGHRS, CDR2 YFSETQ. The CDR3 is 11 amino acids.